This T cell receptor (beta chain) was recorded in a study of cytomegalovirus exposure and HLA in healthy donors. Worth noting for this clone: The junction departs from the called germline gene at one end, perhaps through a read error. Other DNA sequences from this sample encode an identical CDR3 as well.

Primers: 60 Vbeta forward and 13 Jbeta reverse. Sequencing used immunoSEQ multiplex PCR; TCRdb keeps in-frame clones, though not all of them. This table holds about 160,000 clones, around 86% found once. The CDR3 spans 18 residues. Germline assignment: CDR1 MGHDK and CDR2 SYGVNS. The gene calls are TRBV25-1 and TRBJ2-7; 10 bases map to TRBD1. Sequencing used PBMCs. This TCR was sampled from a girl aged 2 to 9 in good health and CMV-seropositive. The CDR3 region has the DNA TGTGCCAGCAGCGAATATATCGGGGGGACAGGGGTAATGAAAGAGCAGTACTTC. Translation: CASSEYIGGTGVMKEQYF.